This TCR beta chain came from a study of T-cell reconstitution after alpha-beta-depleted transplantation in children. Study results and limitations: T-cell numbers and diversity, one year after transplant, stemmed largely from T cells that were newly produced.

This CDR3 is 15 amino acids long. V was pared by 0 bases and J by 3 bases, with 10 bases between. Per the germline V gene, CDR1 is SGHRS and CDR2 is YFSETQ. For TCRbeta, the library was prepared with unique molecular identifiers. TCRdb itself ran the PCR reads through MiXCR, one entry per CDR3 protein. The sample contains about 190,000 distinct CDR3 sequences, roughly 10% of which appear only once. This clonotype was seen many times. Its antigen is undetermined. This clonotype was sampled from a boy younger than 10 with acute myeloid leukemia, due to receive a stem cell transplant. Specimen: PBMCs, collected before TCRalphabeta/CD19-depleted stem cell transplant. The chain joins TRBV5-1 to TRBJ2-1; no clear D gene. In DNA, the CDR3 is TGCGCCAGCAGCTTGGCACCGTTGAGCTACAATGAGCAGTTCTTC. This codes for CASSLAPLSYNEQFF.